The 18 T cell receptor beta chains below were found in one sample sequenced in a study of shared clonotypes between healthy human individuals. Libraries were prepared by immunoSEQ multiplex PCR; TCRdb keeps only in-frame clonotypes and omits some of them. Among just over 2,000,000 clones listed, just under 95% were seen once. The naive CD8 subset, CD45RO-negative cells positively selected for CCR7, excluded terminally differentiated effector memory CD45RA+ cells. Input material: naive CD8+ T cells sorted from blood. The receptors come from a young man in good health.

The chain links TRBV19 to TRBJ2-1, with 7 nucleotides matching TRBD2. The CDR3 is made up of 14 amino acids. V lost 1 base and J lost 6; bases outside the gene matches: 3. Germline CDR1 is LNHDA and CDR2 is SQIVND (reference sequence). This chain's CDR3 is CASSIVSSGNEQFF. Here the CDR3 DNA reads TGTGCCAGTAGTATAGTTTCTAGCGGCAATGAGCAGTTCTTC.

The genes are TRBV25-1 and TRBJ1-4; no firm D call. Trimming took off 5 bases at V and 4 bases at J, with 14 bases between the two ends. Per the germline V gene, CDR1 is MGHDK and CDR2 is SYGVNS. The CDR3 extends over 15 amino acids. The CDR3 nucleotides are TGTGCCAGCAGTTGGTCGTTCGGGTATAATGAAAAACTGTTTTTT. It encodes CASSWSFGYNEKLFF. The variable domain in full, completed from reference TRBV25-1 and TRBJ1-4, reads EADIYQTPRYLVIGTGKKITLECSQTMGHDKMYWYQQDPGMELHLIHYSYGVNSTEKGDLSSESTVSRIRTEHFPLTLESARPSHTSQYLCASSWSFGYNEKLFFGSGTQLSVL.

V and J are TRBV7-2 and TRBJ2-7; possible D gene TRBD2, 6 bases. This CDR3 has 14 amino acids. Germline V gene data show CDR1 as SGHTA and CDR2 as FQGNSA. Trimming took 4 bases from V and 2 from J, leaving 12 bases between them. This chain's CDR3 is CASSYGTSAYEQYF. Here the CDR3 DNA reads TGTGCCAGCAGCTACGGGACTTCTGCCTACGAGCAGTACTTC. Complete variable domain (other parts from reference TRBV7-2 and TRBJ2-7): GAGVSQSPSNKVTEKGKDVELRCDPISGHTALYWYRQSLGQGLEFLIYFQGNSAPDKSGLPSDRFSAERTGGSVSTLTIQRTQQEDSAVYLCASSYGTSAYEQYFGPGTRLTVT.

This sequence joins TRBV27 and TRBJ2-3; D uncertain. There are 16 residues in the CDR3. V was clipped by 1 base and J by 0 bases, with 11 bases between them. Looked up from germline, CDR1 is MNHEY and CDR2 is SMNVEV (reference sequence). The CDR3 loop reads CASSLLAPTSTDTQYF. Written as DNA, the CDR3 is TGTGCCAGCAGTTTATTAGCACCAACTAGCACAGATACGCAGTATTTT.

This rearrangement joins TRBV10-2 to TRBJ1-2; D remains unclear. Trimming left V 2 bases short and J 7 bases short, with 8 bases between. The germline CDR1 and CDR2 sequences are WSHSY and SAAADI. This CDR3 spans 12 amino acids. In DNA, the CDR3 is TGCGCCAGCAGTGAGCCAGGCGGTGGCTACACCTTC. It yields the protein CASSEPGGGYTF.

This chain joins TRBV19 and TRBJ1-5, with TRBD1 identical over 8 bases. Trimming at V came to 5 bases and at J to 4 bases, leaving 7 bases not matched to a gene. Germline-derived CDR1 and CDR2 are LNHDA and SQIVND (reference sequence). This CDR3 is built from 15 residues. DNA of the CDR3: TGTGCCAGTAGTGTGAGACAGGGGAATAATCAGCCCCAGCATTTT. It translates to CASSVRQGNNQPQHF.

This chain uses TRBV9 with TRBJ2-1; 8 bases agree with TRBD2. The CDR3 has 15 residues. Germline CDR1 and CDR2: SGDLS and YYNGEE. V trimming: 0 bases; J trimming: 4 bases; junction bases outside the gene matches: 3. CDR3 region: CASSVDQRGYNEQFF. CDR3 DNA sequence: TGTGCCAGCAGCGTAGATCAGCGGGGGTACAATGAGCAGTTCTTC.

The chain combines TRBV6-1 with TRBJ2-7, with D perhaps matching TRBD2 (5 bases). The CDR3 contains 13 residues. Looked up from germline, CDR1 is MNHNS and CDR2 is SASEGT. V was cut by 4 bases and J by 2 bases, with 9 bases left in between. The CDR3 nucleotides read TGTGCCAGCAGTGCCCGGACTCCCTACGAGCAGTACTTC. It translates to CASSARTPYEQYF.

This chain links TRBV5-1 with TRBJ1-3, with 9 bases that match TRBD1. Germline CDR1 reads SGHRS; CDR2 reads YFSETQ. Losses at the gene ends were 4 bases for V and 6 bases for J; bases not matched to a gene: 11. This CDR3 is built from 16 residues. The CDR3: CASSPGLDRGENTIYF. CDR3 sequence (DNA): TGCGCCAGCAGCCCCGGCTTGGACAGGGGCGAAAACACCATATATTTT.

The V call is TRBV27, the J call TRBJ1-1, with D possibly matching TRBD1 (6 bases). V was clipped by 2 bases and J by 7 bases, with 11 bases between them. The CDR3 spans 13 residues. Germline CDR1 reads MNHEY; CDR2 reads SMNVEV (reference sequence). CDR3 amino acids: CASSLRDNHEAFF. The CDR3 nucleotides are TGTGCCAGCAGTTTAAGGGACAACCATGAAGCTTTCTTT.

This clone has a single count. The sample has other DNA sequences that encode this CDR3 too. This chain joins TRBV4-1 and TRBJ2-7; 11 positions match TRBD2. The V and J ends lost 1 base and 0 bases, in that order; junction bases with no gene match: 2. The CDR3 is 16 amino acids. Germline V CDR1 and CDR2: MGHRA, YSYEKL. In nucleotides, the CDR3 is TGCGCCAGCAGCCAAGCCCTAGCGGGGGGCTCCTACGAGCAGTACTTC. Its protein product is CASSQALAGGSYEQYF.

The chain has TRBV7-6 and TRBJ2-7, with D possibly matching TRBD2 (6 bases). The germline V gene encodes CDR1 SGHVS and CDR2 FNYEAQ. V lost 1 base and J 10 bases, leaving 11 bases between the germline ends. This CDR3 comprises 12 residues. The CDR3 spells CASSLGSGDQYF. The CDR3, as DNA: TGTGCCAGCAGCTTAGGTTCGGGAGACCAGTACTTC.

The gene calls are TRBV28 and TRBJ1-3; 7 nucleotides agree with TRBD1. Per germline, CDR1 MDHEN and CDR2 SYDVKM. Trimming at V came to 7 bases and at J to 2 bases, leaving 11 bases not matched to a gene. This CDR3 is 16 amino acids long. The CDR3 sequence: CASNVITGEAGNTIYF. The CDR3 region has the DNA TGTGCCAGCAACGTTATAACAGGGGAGGCTGGAAACACCATATATTTT.

The rearrangement uses TRBV19 and TRBJ2-3; 10 nucleotides line up with TRBD2. Germline lookup yields CDR1 LNHDA and CDR2 SQIVND (reference sequence). The length of the CDR3 is 16 residues. The junction had 7 bases not matched to a gene; V was cut back by 3 bases and J by 4 bases. For the CDR3, the DNA is TGTGCCAGTAGTATCCCGCTAGCGGGGGTGGCAGATACGCAGTATTTT. Translation: CASSIPLAGVADTQYF. Variable domain in full (rest from reference TRBV19 and TRBJ2-3): DGGITQSPKYLFRKEGQNVTLSCEQNLNHDAMYWYRQDPGQGLRLIYYSQIVNDFQKGDIAEGYSVSREKKESFPLTVTSAQKNPTAFYLCASSIPLAGVADTQYFGPGTRLTVL.

To note about this clone: Other DNA sequences within the sample encode an identical CDR3. The rearrangement uses TRBV29-1 and TRBJ2-7, with D uncertain. V was pared by 4 bases and J by 3 bases, with 7 bases between. Per the germline V gene, CDR1 is SQVTM and CDR2 is ANQGSEA. The CDR3 is made up of 11 amino acids. Here the CDR3 reads CSVVMGYEQYF. The CDR3, as DNA: TGCAGCGTTGTCATGGGCTACGAGCAGTACTTC.

The CDR3 is CASSFPASGGYEQYF. The CDR3 DNA reads as TGTGCCAGCAGTTTCCCCGCTAGCGGCGGCTACGAGCAGTACTTC. This chain joins TRBV6-5 and TRBJ2-7; 7 nucleotides line up with TRBD2. J gave up 3 bases and V 4 bases, and 9 bases lay outside the gene matches. The germline gives CDR1 MNHEY, CDR2 SVGAGI. This CDR3 is 15 amino acids long.

This chain connects TRBV5-6 to TRBJ1-5, with 7 bases aligning to TRBD1. The V gene's germline CDR1 is SGHDT and CDR2 YYEEEE. Trimming at V came to 2 bases and at J to 6 bases, leaving 5 bases not matched to a gene. The CDR3 has 14 residues. The CDR3 nucleotides are TGTGCCAGCAGCTTAGGACAGGCGCCTCAGCCCCAGCATTTT. It codes for CASSLGQAPQPQHF.

CDR3 nucleotides: TGCGCCAGCAGTGAATCCCACACACTAGCGGCTCGGAGCGATACGCAGTATTTT. It yields the protein CASSESHTLAARSDTQYF. J is TRBJ2-3 and V is TRBV10-1; 8 bases agree with TRBD2. The CDR3 spans 18 residues. The ends lost 3 bases at V and 6 bases at J; junction bases unmatched: 17. Germline loops: CDR1 WNHNN, CDR2 SYGVQD (reference sequence).